The T cell receptor beta chain described here comes from a study of cytomegalovirus exposure and HLA in healthy donors. About the study: One earlier analysis, a look at 180 million or so T cells, found some 120 million unique TCR beta sequences. Study-wide points: While the bulk of TCR sequences proved rare, some public TCRs turned up in many donors. Per a later analysis, HLA-associated TCR beta chains showed more clonal expansion than other, equally common TCR beta chains.

At the time of sampling, donors were nominally healthy, though unrecorded immune exposures were likely. Looked up from germline, CDR1 is SGHVS and CDR2 is FQNEAQ. Trimming shortened V by 1 base and J by 10 bases, and 14 bases separated the two germline ends. This CDR3 region has 15 residues. Primers: 60 Vbeta forward and 13 Jbeta reverse. TCRdb's copy holds only in-frame clones and misses some; the assay was immunoSEQ multiplex PCR. Its clone listing holds approximately 77,000 clones. On this clone: What it binds is unknown.

The chain recombines TRBV7-8 with TRBJ1-6, with D tentatively TRBD1 (5 bases). This clonotype originated in a man aged 25-40 years in good health and CMV-seronegative. Sequenced sample: PBMCs. The CDR3 region is CASSLGQTFYSPLHF. CDR3 nucleotide sequence: TGTGCCAGCAGCTTAGGACAGACCTTCTACTCACCCCTCCACTTT.